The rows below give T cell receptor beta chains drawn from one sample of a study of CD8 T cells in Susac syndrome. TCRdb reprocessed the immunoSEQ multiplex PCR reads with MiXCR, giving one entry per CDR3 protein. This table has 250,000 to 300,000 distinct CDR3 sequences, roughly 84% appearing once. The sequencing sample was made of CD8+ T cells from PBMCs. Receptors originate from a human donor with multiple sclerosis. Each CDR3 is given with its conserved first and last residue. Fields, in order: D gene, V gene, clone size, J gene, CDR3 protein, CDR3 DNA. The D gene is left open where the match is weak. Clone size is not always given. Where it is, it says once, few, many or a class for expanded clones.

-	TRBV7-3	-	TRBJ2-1	CASSPLEGGHNEQLF	TGTGCCAGCAGCCCGCTTGAGGGGGGCCACAATGAGCAGCTCTTC
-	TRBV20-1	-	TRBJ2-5	CSARPVEGWETQYF	TGCAGTGCTAGGCCCGTCGAGGGGTGGGAGACCCAGTACTTC
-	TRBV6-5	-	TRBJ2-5	CASSYSAQIQETQYF	TGTGCCAGCAGTTACTCCGCCCAGATCCAAGAGACCCAGTACTTC
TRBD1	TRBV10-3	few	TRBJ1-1	CAISEKTGGNTEAFF	TGTGCCATCAGCGAGAAGACAGGGGGAAACACTGAAGCTTTCTTT
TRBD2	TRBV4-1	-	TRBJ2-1	CATMTSENEQFF	TGCGCCACCATGACTAGCGAGAATGAGCAGTTCTTC
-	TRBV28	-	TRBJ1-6	CASSLYNSPLHF	TGTGCCAGCAGTTTGTATAATTCACCCCTCCACTTT
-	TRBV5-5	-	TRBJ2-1	CASSPAQGSSVNEQFF	TGTGCCAGCAGCCCCGCCCAAGGGAGTTCAGTAAATGAGCAGTTCTTC
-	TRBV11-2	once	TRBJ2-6	CASSSGSGTDYSGANVLTF	TGTGCCAGCAGCTCGGGATCGGGGACGGACTACTCTGGGGCCAACGTCCTGACTTTC
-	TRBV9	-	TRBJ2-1	CASSESDIPFEQFF	TGTGCCAGCAGCGAATCGGACATCCCTTTTGAGCAGTTCTTC
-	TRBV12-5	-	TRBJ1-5	CASGLSVNQPQHF	TGTGCTAGTGGTTTGAGTGTAAATCAGCCCCAGCATTTT
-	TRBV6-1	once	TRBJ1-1	CASSEDPFTATTLNTEAFF	TGTGCCAGCAGTGAAGACCCTTTTACAGCGACAACTTTGAACACTGAAGCTTTCTTT
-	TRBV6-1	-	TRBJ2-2	CASRPQGGLVTGELFF	TGTGCCAGCAGGCCCCAGGGTGGATTAGTCACCGGGGAGCTGTTTTTT
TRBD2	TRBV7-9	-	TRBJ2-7	CASSLAAGGPEYEQYF	TGTGCCAGCAGCTTAGCGGCGGGAGGGCCAGAGTACGAGCAGTACTTC
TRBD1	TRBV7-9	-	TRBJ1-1	CASSIHRGRYTEAFF	TGTGCCAGCAGCATACACAGGGGCCGGTACACTGAAGCTTTCTTT
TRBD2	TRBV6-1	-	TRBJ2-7	CASKVRPAAIAGRYEQYF	TGTGCCAGCAAAGTCCGGCCCGCCGCCATAGCGGGAAGGTACGAGCAGTACTTC
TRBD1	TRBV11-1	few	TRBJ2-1	CASRQRTGPGNEQFF	TGTGCCAGCAGACAGAGGACAGGGCCTGGTAATGAGCAGTTCTTC
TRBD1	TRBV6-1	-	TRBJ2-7	CASTLGRDRLPYEQYF	TGTGCCAGCACATTGGGCAGGGACAGGCTCCCCTACGAGCAGTACTTC
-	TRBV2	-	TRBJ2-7	CASSEWLGGAAYEQYF	TGTGCCAGCAGTGAATGGTTAGGGGGGGCAGCCTACGAGCAGTACTTC
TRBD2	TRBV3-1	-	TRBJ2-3	CASSQGGRAFSTDTQYF	TGTGCCAGCAGCCAAGGCGGGAGGGCCTTCAGCACAGATACGCAGTATTTT
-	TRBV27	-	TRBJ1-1	CASSSRKVGVVNTEAFF	TGTGCCAGCAGTAGCCGTAAAGTGGGGGTGGTGAACACTGAAGCTTTCTTT
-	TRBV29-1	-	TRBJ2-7	CSVGGDRPYEQYF	TGCAGCGTTGGCGGGGACCGACCCTACGAGCAGTACTTC
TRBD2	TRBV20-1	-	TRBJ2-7	CSARSQREWEQYF	TGCAGTGCTAGATCGCAGCGGGAGTGGGAGCAGTACTTC
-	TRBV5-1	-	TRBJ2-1	CASSLDATSSYNEQFF	TGCGCCAGCAGCTTGGATGCGACTAGCTCCTACAATGAGCAGTTCTTC
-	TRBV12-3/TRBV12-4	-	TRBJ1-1	CASSPSGAEAFF	TGTGCCAGCAGCCCCTCGGGCGCTGAAGCTTTCTTT
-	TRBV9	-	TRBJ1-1	CASSPLRNTEAFF	TGTGCCAGCAGTCCCTTACGGAACACTGAAGCTTTCTTT
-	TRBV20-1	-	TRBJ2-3	CSARDMVGTASTTDTQYF	TGCAGTGCTAGAGATATGGTCGGGACGGCCAGCACGACGGATACGCAGTATTTT
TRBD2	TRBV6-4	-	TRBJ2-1	CASSDPSLAGVYFHEQFF	TGTGCCAGCAGTGACCCCTCACTAGCGGGAGTTTATTTCCATGAGCAGTTCTTC
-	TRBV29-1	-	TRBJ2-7	CSVWDFLSYEQYF	TGCAGCGTCTGGGACTTTTTGTCCTACGAGCAGTACTTC
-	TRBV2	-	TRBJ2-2	CAITSWGGELFF	TGTGCCATTACCAGTTGGGGCGGGGAGCTGTTTTTT
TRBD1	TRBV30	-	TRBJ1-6	CAWRSLEGATSPLHF	TGTGCCTGGCGATCGTTGGAGGGGGCAACATCACCCCTCCACTTT
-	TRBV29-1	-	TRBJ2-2	CSASLGTGELFF	TGCAGCGCCTCTCTTGGCACCGGGGAGCTGTTTTTT
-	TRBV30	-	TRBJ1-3	CASFGPIGNTIYF	TGTGCCTCTTTCGGACCTATAGGAAACACCATATATTTT
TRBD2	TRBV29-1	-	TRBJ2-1	CSVGRSGTRFGQFF	TGCAGCGTTGGGCGTAGCGGGACCCGATTTGGGCAGTTCTTC
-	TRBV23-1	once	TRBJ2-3	CASTKVSSTDTQYF	TGCGCCAGCACGAAGGTTTCTAGCACAGATACGCAGTATTTT
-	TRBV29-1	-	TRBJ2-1	CSVEVTDEQFF	TGCAGCGTTGAAGTAACCGATGAGCAGTTCTTC
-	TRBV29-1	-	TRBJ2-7	CSPRGEDYEQYF	TGCAGCCCCAGAGGAGAAGACTACGAGCAGTACTTC
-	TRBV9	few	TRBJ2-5	CASSAQYQETQYF	TGTGCCAGCAGCGCCCAATACCAAGAGACCCAGTACTTC
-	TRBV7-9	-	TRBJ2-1	CASSFRVSPYNEQFF	TGTGCCAGCAGCTTTAGGGTCTCTCCCTACAATGAGCAGTTCTTC
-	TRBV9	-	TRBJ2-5	CASTRGHLQETQYF	TGTGCCAGCACCAGAGGACACCTCCAAGAGACCCAGTACTTC
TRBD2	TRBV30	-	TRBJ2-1	CAWSVGTSGYNEQFF	TGTGCCTGGAGTGTAGGTACTAGCGGCTACAATGAGCAGTTCTTC
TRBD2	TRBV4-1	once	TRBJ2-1	CASSQAGTRYYNEQFF	TGCGCCAGCAGCCAAGCCGGGACTAGATACTACAATGAGCAGTTCTTC
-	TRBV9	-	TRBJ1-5	CASSVGPASNQPQHF	TGTGCCAGCAGCGTAGGGCCAGCCAGCAATCAGCCCCAGCATTTT
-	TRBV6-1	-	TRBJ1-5	CASSEQGNSNQPQHF	TGTGCCAGCAGTGAACAGGGTAATAGCAATCAGCCCCAGCATTTT
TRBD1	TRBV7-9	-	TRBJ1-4	CASSSVVGQGNEKLFF	TGTGCCAGCAGCTCCGTGGTGGGACAGGGGAACGAAAAACTGTTTTTT
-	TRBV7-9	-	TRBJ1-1	CASSLGSYRAFF	TGTGCCAGCAGCTTAGGTTCATATCGAGCTTTCTTT
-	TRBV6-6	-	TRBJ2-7	CAAAASAPEQYF	TGTGCGGCTGCCGCCTCTGCCCCCGAGCAGTACTTC
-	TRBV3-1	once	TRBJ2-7	CASSQEGPRGEQYF	TGTGCCAGCAGCCAAGAGGGACCCCGAGGTGAGCAGTACTTC
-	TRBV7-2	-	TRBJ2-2	CASSMGRSRYTGELFF	TGTGCCAGCAGCATGGGGCGTTCCCGTTACACCGGGGAGCTGTTTTTT
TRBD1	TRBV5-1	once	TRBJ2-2	CASSLTGQGIGELFF	TGCGCCAGCAGCCTGACGGGACAGGGGATCGGGGAGCTGTTTTTT
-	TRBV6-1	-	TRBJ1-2	CASSRTEGLLANYGYTF	TGTGCCAGCAGCCGGACCGAGGGCTTGTTAGCTAACTATGGCTACACCTTC
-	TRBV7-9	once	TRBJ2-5	CASSGGPGAETQYF	TGTGCCAGCAGCGGGGGTCCCGGGGCAGAGACCCAGTACTTC
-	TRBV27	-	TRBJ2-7	CASSASSGTLLYEQYF	TGTGCCAGCAGTGCCTCCTCCGGGACACTCCTCTACGAGCAGTACTTC
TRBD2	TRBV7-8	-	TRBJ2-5	CASSLGGGTSGRPGKTQYF	TGTGCCAGCAGCTTAGGCGGGGGGACTAGCGGGAGGCCTGGGAAGACCCAGTACTTC
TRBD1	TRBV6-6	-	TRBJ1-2	CASSYGGQGYGYTF	TGTGCCAGCAGTTACGGGGGACAGGGTTACGGCTACACCTTC
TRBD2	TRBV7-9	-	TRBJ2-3	CASSSWGGEREDTQYF	TGTGCCAGCAGTTCCTGGGGAGGGGAAAGGGAAGATACGCAGTATTTT
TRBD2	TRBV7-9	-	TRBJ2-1	CASSFPTSGRDEQLF	TGTGCCAGCAGCTTTCCGACTAGCGGGAGGGATGAGCAGCTCTTC
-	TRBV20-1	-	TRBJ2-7	CSARPGVGPYEQYF	TGCAGTGCTAGACCGGGGGTAGGACCCTACGAGCAGTACTTC